Shown below are 26 T cell receptor beta chains from a single sample sequenced in a study of patients and donors after allogeneic stem cell transplantation. One entry per CDR3 protein, called by TCRdb with MiXCR from the RT-PCR reads. The sample yields about 410,000 distinct CDR3 sequences, around 16% seen once. Input material: blood, either unsorted or a sorted T cell fraction (not recorded which). These receptors originate from a human donor who was either an allogeneic HSCT recipient or a stem cell or donor lymphocyte infusion donor (not recorded which). It is not recorded whose cells these are; they may come from a transplant donor.

This clonotype has a handful of counts. The V gene is TRBV6-2 or TRBV6-3, the J gene TRBJ2-2; no reliable D call. The CDR3 has 13 residues. Trimming took off 2 bases at V and 0 bases at J, with 1 base between the two ends. The germline V gene has CDR1 MNHEY and CDR2 SVGEGT. CDR3 DNA: TGTGCCAGCAGTTACGCGAACACCGGGGAGCTGTTTTTT. This encodes CASSYANTGELFF.

CDR3 in amino acids: CASSQESFAYEQYF. The CDR3 nucleotides read TGCGCCAGCAGCCAAGAATCCTTCGCCTACGAGCAGTACTTC. The rearrangement uses TRBV4-1 and TRBJ2-7; D call uncertain. Germline values: CDR1 MGHRA, CDR2 YSYEKL. The CDR3 loop spans 14 amino acids. The ends were cut back, 0 bases at V and 2 bases at J, with 8 bases in the middle.

V and J are TRBV5-1 and TRBJ2-3; 13 positions agree with TRBD2. This CDR3 is built from 14 residues. V lost 4 bases to trimming and J lost 13 bases; unmatched junction nucleotides: 9. Looked up from germline, CDR1 is SGHRS and CDR2 is YFSETQ. CDR3: CASSPGLAGEFKYF. The CDR3, as DNA: TGCGCCAGCAGCCCCGGACTAGCGGGAGAGTTCAAGTATTTT.

This clonotype appeared a few times. V usage is TRBV29-1 and J usage is TRBJ2-3; 9 bases fit TRBD2. Germline lookup yields CDR1 SQVTM and CDR2 ANQGSEA. V dropped 7 bases and J dropped 0; count of bases not matched to a gene: 2. The CDR3 sequence is 13 residues long. The CDR3 nucleotides read TGCAGCGCCAGCGGGAGGAGCACAGATACGCAGTATTTT. Encoded protein: CSASGRSTDTQYF.

V gene TRBV2 combines with J gene TRBJ2-1; 10 bases line up with TRBD2. The CDR3 covers 15 residues. With V trimmed by 6 bases and J by 9 bases, 11 bases remained unmatched. CDR1 is SNHLY and CDR2 is FYNNEI in the germline V gene. The CDR3 DNA follows: TGTGCCAGCAGCGCCAACAGCGGGGGGGCTCGTGAGCAGTTCTTC. Its translation: CASSANSGGAREQFF.

The gene calls are TRBV6-1 and TRBJ1-2; 7 bases agree with TRBD1. This CDR3 contains 17 residues. V gave up 4 bases and J gave up 1 base; unmatched junction bases: 12. From germline, CDR1 is MNHNS and CDR2 SASEGT. The CDR3 DNA is TGTGCCAGCAGTGTCGGCCCTCACAGGGGTTGTAACTATGGCTACACCTTC. Translating it yields CASSVGPHRGCNYGYTF.

This clonotype has only a few counts. CDR3 region: CATSLFGYTEAFF. CDR3 DNA sequence: TGTGCCACCAGCCTGTTTGGGTATACTGAAGCTTTCTTT. The V and J genes are TRBV6-6 and TRBJ1-1; D gene unclear. Deletions cut 10 bases from V and 5 bases from J, with 17 bases between. CDR3 length equals 13 residues. The germline CDR1 and CDR2 sequences are MNHNY and SVGAGI (reference sequence).

This clonotype has only one observation. One junction end does not reproduce the germline sequence, and a read error may be involved. The chain links TRBV19 to TRBJ2-7; 10 nucleotides match TRBD1. In germline, CDR1 is LNHDA, CDR2 SQIVND (reference sequence). The CDR3 has 14 amino acids. Here the CDR3 reads CATQWGTGDYERYF. The CDR3 DNA is TGTGCCACCCAGTGGGGGACAGGGGACTACGAGCGGTACTTC. The complete variable domain, with remaining parts taken from reference TRBV19 and TRBJ2-7, reads DGGITQSPKYLFRKEGQNVTLSCEQNLNHDAMYWYRQDPGQGLRLIYYSQIVNDFQKGDIAEGYSVSREKKESFPLTVTSAQKNPTAFYLCATQWGTGDYERYFGPGTRLTVT.

This clonotype came up a few times. The chain employs TRBV11-2 and TRBJ1-4, with D tentatively TRBD1 (5 bases). Trimming removed 5 bases from V and 5 bases from J, with 21 bases in between. The germline V gene encodes CDR1 SGHAT and CDR2 FQNNGV. The CDR3 spans 17 residues. Written as DNA, the CDR3 is TGTGCCAGCAGCACCTTTAGGGGCCGGTCCTTAAATGAAAAACTGTTTTTT. It is translated as CASSTFRGRSLNEKLFF. The full variable domain, in which reference TRBV11-2 and TRBJ1-4 provide the parts outside the CDR3, is EAGVAQSPRYKIIEKRQSVAFWCNPISGHATLYWYQQILGQGPKLLIQFQNNGVVDDSQLPKDRFSAERLKGVDSTLKIQPAKLEDSAVYLCASSTFRGRSLNEKLFFGSGTQLSVL.

This clonotype has a count of ten or more. The chain combines TRBV12-3 or TRBV12-4 with TRBJ2-1; D not certain. This CDR3 is built from 15 residues. V was pared by 6 bases and J by 1 base, with 13 bases between. The CDR3: CASSSASRSYNEQFF. In nucleotides, the CDR3 is TGTGCCAGCAGCTCGGCATCTAGGTCCTACAATGAGCAGTTCTTC.

This clonotype was seen a few times. The chain couples TRBV6-5 to TRBJ2-2; D is uncertain. CDR1 and CDR2 (germline): MNHEY, SVGAGI. The V and J ends lost 0 bases and 2 bases respectively, with 7 bases between them. The CDR3 is 15 amino acids. CDR3 protein: CASSYSGSNTGELFF. The CDR3 coding sequence is TGTGCCAGCAGTTACTCCGGGTCAAACACCGGGGAGCTGTTTTTT.

There are a few counts of this clonotype. The chain joins TRBV20-1 to TRBJ1-1; D uncertain. CDR3 length: 11 amino acids. V dropped 6 bases and J dropped 5 bases, with 10 bases sitting between them. Germline V lookup: CDR1 DFQATT, CDR2 SNEGSKA (reference sequence). The CDR3 DNA follows: TGCAGTGCCTCGGTTAGAACTGAAGCTTTCTTT. As protein: CSASVRTEAFF.

This clonotype has a handful of counts. The V gene is TRBV30, the J gene TRBJ2-2; the match to TRBD2 covers 7 bases. CDR3 length: 13 amino acids. Per germline, CDR1 GTSNPN and CDR2 SVGIG (reference sequence). The CDR3 DNA reads as TGTGGCCATAGCGGGTCGAACACCGGGGAGCTGTTTTTT. Protein sequence: CGHSGSNTGELFF.

The V and J genes are TRBV12-3 or TRBV12-4 and TRBJ2-6; TRBD2 might be the D (7 bases). There are 17 residues in the CDR3. V lost 6 bases, J lost 4 bases, and 19 bases lay in between. The CDR3 coding sequence is TGTGCCAGCAGGCGCCAAGGGGGGGCAGGCGGGGCCAACGTCCTGACTTTC. Translating gives CASRRQGGAGGANVLTF.

This sequence joins TRBV5-1 and TRBJ2-2, with a tentative D call TRBD1 (7 bases). V dropped 4 bases and J dropped 6 bases, with 13 bases sitting between them. The length of the CDR3 is 14 residues. The germline V gene encodes CDR1 SGHRS and CDR2 YFSETQ. The CDR3 protein is CASSIRGRPGELFF. DNA of the CDR3: TGCGCCAGCAGCATCAGGGGGAGGCCCGGGGAGCTGTTTTTT.

The chain recombines TRBV10-3 with TRBJ2-6; 9 nucleotides match TRBD1. V was clipped by 5 bases and J by 1 base; unmatched bases: 3. Germline-derived CDR1 and CDR2 are ENHRY and SYGVKD. The CDR3 extends over 16 amino acids. The CDR3 protein is CAISRQGVSGANVLTF. As DNA, the CDR3 is TGTGCCATCAGTCGACAGGGGGTTTCTGGGGCCAACGTCCTGACTTTC.

The gene calls are TRBV20-1 and TRBJ1-6; 7 nucleotides agree with TRBD1. Germline CDR1 is DFQATT and CDR2 is SNEGSKA (reference sequence). The CDR3 runs to 15 residues. The J segment lost 2 bases and the V segment lost 5 bases, leaving 6 bases of the junction unmatched. DNA of the CDR3: TGCAGTGCTGGGGAGGGGGCGGCCTATAATTCACCCCTCCACTTT. Translating gives CSAGEGAAYNSPLHF.

This rearrangement joins TRBV12-3 or TRBV12-4 to TRBJ2-5; 7 bases match TRBD2. The junction had 14 bases not matched to a gene; V was cut back by 8 bases and J by 5 bases. This CDR3 has 15 residues. As DNA, the CDR3 is TGTGCCAGCGCCCTGGGGGGAGGGGCAGGGGAGACCCAGTACTTC. This sequence encodes CASALGGGAGETQYF.

This clonotype has more than one count but fewer than ten. The gene calls are TRBV20-1 and TRBJ2-1; D remains ambiguous. Looked up from germline, CDR1 is DFQATT and CDR2 is SNEGSKA (reference sequence). Trimming left V 3 bases short and J 6 bases short, with 9 bases between. The CDR3 runs to 12 residues. CDR3 protein: CSASHPLNEQFF. CDR3 nucleotide sequence: TGCAGTGCTAGCCACCCTCTCAATGAGCAGTTCTTC.

With respect to this clonotype: A much more abundant neighbour one base away suggests this may be a read error. The chain links TRBV4-2 to TRBJ1-1; perhaps TRBD1 as D (5 bases). The CDR3 consists of 11 residues. The V and J ends lost 1 base and 8 bases respectively, with 5 bases between them. Germline-derived CDR1 and CDR2 are LGHNA and YNFKEQ. The CDR3 reads CASSQGQEAFF. CDR3 sequence (DNA): TGTGCCAGCAGCCAAGGACAGGAAGCTTTCTTT.

This clonotype turned up a few times. The chain is built from TRBV5-1 and TRBJ1-1, with 10 bases aligning to TRBD1. The CDR3 has 15 amino acids. In germline, CDR1 is SGHRS, CDR2 YFSETQ. Unmatched junction bases numbered 7, after V lost 7 bases and J lost 1 base. Here the CDR3 reads CASHPRQGANTEAFF. The CDR3 DNA sequence: TGCGCCAGCCATCCTCGACAGGGGGCGAACACTGAAGCTTTCTTT.

This clonotype has more than one count but fewer than ten. The chain is built from TRBV3-1 and TRBJ2-2; tentative D call: TRBD1 (5 bases). There are 13 residues in the CDR3. Germline V gives CDR1 LGHDT, CDR2 YNNKEL (reference sequence). Trimming took 0 bases from V and 8 from J, leaving 7 bases between them. CDR3 protein: CASSQDGAGELFF. The CDR3 DNA reads TGTGCCAGCAGCCAAGATGGGGCGGGGGAGCTGTTTTTT. The full variable domain, its missing parts supplied by reference TRBV3-1 and TRBJ2-2, is DTAVSQTPKYLVTQMGNDKSIKCEQNLGHDTMYWYKQDSKKFLKIMFSYNNKELIINETVPNRFSPKSPDKAHLNLHINSLELGDSAVYFCASSQDGAGELFFGEGSRLTVL.

This clonotype was seen only a few times. The rearrangement joins TRBV20-1 to TRBJ1-6, with 7 bases aligning to TRBD1. V was clipped by 6 bases and J by 6 bases; unmatched bases: 14. The CDR3 extends over 16 amino acids. Germline CDR1 is DFQATT and CDR2 is SNEGSKA (reference sequence). CDR3 coding DNA: TGCAGTGCCCGATTTGTGTTGAACAGGGGTAATTCACCCCTCCACTTT. As protein: CSARFVLNRGNSPLHF.

This clonotype showed up many times. The chain couples TRBV7-9 to TRBJ1-2; unclear D gene. V was pared by 9 bases and J by 4 bases, with 24 bases between. The CDR3 contains 16 residues. Germline loops: CDR1 SEHNR, CDR2 FQNEAQ (reference sequence). The CDR3 coding sequence is TGTGCCAGTCGCATTGAGACGGCCGGTATTAGCTATGGCTACACCTTC. Translated: CASRIETAGISYGYTF.

In its sample, this clonotype was seen a few times. V usage is TRBV12-3 or TRBV12-4 and J usage is TRBJ2-1; 15 nucleotides align to TRBD2. The V segment lost 6 bases and the J segment 4 bases; nucleotides outside the gene matches: 7. This CDR3 is 17 amino acids long. Here the CDR3 DNA reads TGTGCCAGCAGGGGGACTAGCGGGAGGACCTCGTACAATGAGCAGTTCTTC. Protein product: CASRGTSGRTSYNEQFF.

This clonotype was counted between two and nine times. The chain carries TRBV7-9 and TRBJ2-7, with 11 bases matching TRBD2. The CDR3 has 15 residues. Per the germline V gene, CDR1 is SEHNR and CDR2 is FQNEAQ (reference sequence). V trimming: 5 bases; J trimming: 2 bases; junction bases outside the gene matches: 5. CDR3 protein: CASSLGLAAPYEQYF. The CDR3 DNA follows: TGTGCCAGCAGCCTGGGACTAGCGGCACCCTACGAGCAGTACTTC.